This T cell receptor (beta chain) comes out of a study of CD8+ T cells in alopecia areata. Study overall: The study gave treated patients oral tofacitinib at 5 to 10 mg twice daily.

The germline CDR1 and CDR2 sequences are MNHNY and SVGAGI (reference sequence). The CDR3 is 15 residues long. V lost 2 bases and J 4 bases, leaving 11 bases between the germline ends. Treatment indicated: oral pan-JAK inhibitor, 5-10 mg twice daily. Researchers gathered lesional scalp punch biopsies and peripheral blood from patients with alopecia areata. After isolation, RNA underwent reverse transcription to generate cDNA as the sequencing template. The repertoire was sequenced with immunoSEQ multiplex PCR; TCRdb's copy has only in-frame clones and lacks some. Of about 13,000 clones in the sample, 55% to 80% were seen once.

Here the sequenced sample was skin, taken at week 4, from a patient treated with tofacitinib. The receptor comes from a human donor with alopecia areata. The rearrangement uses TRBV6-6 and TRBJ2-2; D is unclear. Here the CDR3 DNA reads TGTGCCAGCAGTTACAAGAGGCCCAGCACCGGGGAGCTGTTTTTT. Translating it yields CASSYKRPSTGELFF.